The present T cell receptor (beta chain) was sequenced within a study of blood T cells in healthy people across ages. There are a few counts of this clonotype. Antigen: not known. A second PCR, run for about 6 to 11 cycles, used a sample-barcoded 5' primer plus a J-beta primer mix. TCRdb analysed the 5' RACE reads with MiXCR anew, one entry per CDR3 protein. The table records roughly 1,000,000 distinct CDR3 sequences, 20% to 25% of them present only once. Per sample, a minimum of 6.5 million PBMCs were isolated. Regarding the study as a whole: Versus aged donors, long-lived donors had higher diversity and more naive CD4+ cells. Correlation between TCR beta diversity and naive T cell percentage was strong.

The same sample was also used in a study of T cells of mothers and their children.

Specimen: blood. The clonotype was recovered from a girl under 10 years old in good health.

The CDR3 nucleotides read TGTGCCATCAGTGAGGCGGGTCGGGATGGCGAAAAACTGTTTTTT. It translates to CAISEAGRDGEKLFF. The genes are TRBV10-3 and TRBJ1-4; D remains unclear. Looked up from germline, CDR1 is ENHRY and CDR2 is SYGVKD. V lost 2 bases to trimming and J lost 8 bases, with 15 bases between them. This CDR3 has 15 amino acids.